A selection of T cell receptor beta chains follows, all from one sample in a study of T cells in Graves' hyperthyroidism and ophthalmopathy. From the multiplex PCR reads, TCRdb called clonotypes with MiXCR, one entry per CDR3 protein. The repertoire holds hundreds of thousands of distinct CDR3 sequences, under 15% seen once, with roughly 33% in the top ten. Specimen: blood. The source is a woman in her thirties with Graves' hyperthyroidism. CDR3s include the opening cysteine and the closing phenylalanine or tryptophan.

CASSSNGVGGSSWETQYF | TRBJ2-5 | TRBV7-8
CASSLVGARVGTEAFF | TRBJ1-1 | TRBV5-1
CASNRANTDTQYF | TRBJ2-3 | TRBV6-1
CAWSGTSRSEQYF | TRBJ2-7 | TRBV30
CASSDPTPGQPQHF | TRBJ1-5 | TRBV19
CAIRGSGLAGKYEQYF | TRBJ2-7 | TRBV10-3
CATSSHGLGEQYF | TRBJ2-7 | TRBV15
CASSSAASSLNEQFF | TRBJ2-1 | TRBV7-9
CASSIERQRPTDTQYF | TRBJ2-3 | TRBV19
CASSLVADHYEQYF | TRBJ2-7 | TRBV5-1
CSASSQGVGNTIYF | TRBJ1-3 | TRBV20-1
CAISERAGTTYEQYF | TRBJ2-7 | TRBV10-3
CASTSSGRKPHEQYF | TRBJ2-7 | TRBV3-1
CASSQGTGAYNEQFF | TRBJ2-1 | TRBV3-1
CSVEGGTGRSYEQYF | TRBJ2-7 | TRBV29-1
CSARDGTYQETQFF | . | TRBV20-1
CASSLTTGVEQFF | TRBJ2-1 | TRBV7-3
CASSLAGSSYEQYF | TRBJ2-7 | TRBV7-2
CASTGTANTEAFF | TRBJ1-1 | TRBV12-3/TRBV12-4
CASATQGYNEQFF | TRBJ2-1 | TRBV28
CASSVDSGIFAGELFF | TRBJ2-2 | TRBV9
CSARDWRTDQETQYF | TRBJ2-5 | TRBV20-1
CASSQSRSGMNTEAFF | TRBJ1-1 | TRBV14
CASSGAAGSNEKLFF | TRBJ1-4 | TRBV9
CAISESRLEVEQFF | TRBJ2-1 | TRBV10-3
CASSLKVLSGANVLTF | TRBJ2-6 | TRBV5-1
CASSFLGAGELFF | TRBJ2-2 | TRBV28
CASSLGGGEDAYGYTF | TRBJ1-2 | TRBV12-3/TRBV12-4
CSARDPRAAGGLGDTQYF | TRBJ2-3 | TRBV20-1
CASSQGKSGNTIYF | TRBJ1-3 | TRBV12-3/TRBV12-4
CASSLATASSGANVLTF | TRBJ2-6 | TRBV28
CASSSTGTGNEQYF | TRBJ2-7 | TRBV28
CSAVSRQKSPYEQYF | TRBJ2-7 | TRBV20-1
CASSSTRGISYNEQFF | TRBJ2-1 | TRBV28
CASSSRQGLEETQYF | TRBJ2-5 | TRBV7-6
CASSQLQQGSGYTF | TRBJ1-2 | TRBV14
CSANGQGGSYEQYF | TRBJ2-7 | TRBV20-1
CASSQSHGTSGSPDTQYF | TRBJ2-3 | TRBV3-1
CAIRRDSGANVLTF | TRBJ2-6 | TRBV10-3
CASSNSGLGEQYF | TRBJ2-7 | TRBV11-2
CASSQGHNSPLHF | TRBJ1-6 | TRBV3-1
CASSTQSSGNTIYF | TRBJ1-3 | TRBV6-1
CASRTASSYEQYF | TRBJ2-7 | TRBV7-8
CASRKTTGELFF | TRBJ2-2 | TRBV2
CASSVDRIGAGELFF | TRBJ2-2 | TRBV9
CASSFRDGWEQYF | TRBJ2-7 | TRBV5-1
CASIQGLAGGSDTQYF | TRBJ2-3 | TRBV6-1
CATTDGVGNEQFF | TRBJ2-1 | TRBV15
CASSQGTGNFYGYTF | TRBJ1-2 | TRBV28
CASRRTGGGNQPQHF | TRBJ1-5 | TRBV12-3/TRBV12-4
CASSRDYTQETQYF | TRBJ2-5 | TRBV6-1
CASSSGQVSYNEQFF | TRBJ2-1 | TRBV28
CSAWGTGTAKNIQYF | TRBJ2-4 | TRBV20-1
CASSQETSGSYNEQFF | TRBJ2-1 | TRBV4-2